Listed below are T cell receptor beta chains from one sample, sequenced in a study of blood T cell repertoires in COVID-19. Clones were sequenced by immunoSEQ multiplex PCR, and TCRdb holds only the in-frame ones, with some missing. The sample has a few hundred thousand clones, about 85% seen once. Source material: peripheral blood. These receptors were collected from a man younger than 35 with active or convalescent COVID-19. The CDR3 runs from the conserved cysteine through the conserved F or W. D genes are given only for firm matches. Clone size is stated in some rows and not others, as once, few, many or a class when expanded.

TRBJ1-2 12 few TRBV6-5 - TGTGCCAGCAGTTCCGTATCCTATGGCTACACCTTC CASSSVSYGYTF
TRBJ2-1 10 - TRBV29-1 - TGCAGCGTTGATCGGAATGAGCAGTTCTTC CSVDRNEQFF
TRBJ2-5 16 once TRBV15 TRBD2 TGTGCCACCAGCATTACCAGCGGGAGGGCCCAAGAGACCCAGTACTTC CATSITSGRAQETQYF
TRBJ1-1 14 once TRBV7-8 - TGTGCCAGCAGCTTGCAGGGGCCGAACACTGAAGCTTTCTTT CASSLQGPNTEAFF
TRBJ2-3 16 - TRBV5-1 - TGCGCCAGCAGCTTGGCGGCAGGCCCGGCAGCAGATACGCAGTATTTT CASSLAAGPAADTQYF
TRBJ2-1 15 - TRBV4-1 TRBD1 TGCGCCAGCAGTCAACCGGGACAGGGGACGGGGGAGCAGTTCTTC CASSQPGQGTGEQFF
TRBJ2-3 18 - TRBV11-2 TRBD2 TGTGCCAGCAGCTCCCAGGGAGCGGGCGGGAGGGCCGAAGATACGCAGTATTTT CASSSQGAGGRAEDTQYF
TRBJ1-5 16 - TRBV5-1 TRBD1 TGCGCCAGCAGCCCCACGACAGGGCATAGCAATCAGCCCCAGCATTTT CASSPTTGHSNQPQHF
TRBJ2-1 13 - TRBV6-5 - TGTGCCAGCAGTTACCAGACTAGTAATGAGCAGTTCTTC CASSYQTSNEQFF
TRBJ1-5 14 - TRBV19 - TGTGCCAGTAGTATTTGGCAGGGGAATCAGCCCCAGCATTTT CASSIWQGNQPQHF
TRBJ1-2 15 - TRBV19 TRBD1 TGTGCCAGTAGCGCACAACAGGGGGCCCCCTATGGCTACACCTTC CASSAQQGAPYGYTF
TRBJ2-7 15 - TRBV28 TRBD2 TGTGCCAGCAGTTCGACTAGCGGGAGGTCCTACGAGCAGTACTTC CASSSTSGRSYEQYF
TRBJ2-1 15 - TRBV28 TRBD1 TGTGCCAGCAGTCGGCGGGACAGGGGGGACAATGAGCAGTTCTTC CASSRRDRGDNEQFF
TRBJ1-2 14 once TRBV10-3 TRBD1 TGTGCCATCAGTGGGGCGACAGGGGATTTCGGCTACACCTTC CAISGATGDFGYTF
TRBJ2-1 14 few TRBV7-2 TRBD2 TGTGCCAGCAGCTTCCAGCGGGGACCCAATGAGCAGTTCTTC CASSFQRGPNEQFF
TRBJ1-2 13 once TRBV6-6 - TGTGCCAGCAGTTATTCCCAGGGACAAGGCTACACCTTC CASSYSQGQGYTF
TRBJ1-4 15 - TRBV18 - TGTGCCAGCTCACTTAGGACAGACTCCAATGAAAAACTGTTTTTT CASSLRTDSNEKLFF
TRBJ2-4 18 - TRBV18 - TGTGCCAGCTCACCAATCCTGATCCAGGGTAGGGCCAAAAACATTCAGTACTTC CASSPILIQGRAKNIQYF
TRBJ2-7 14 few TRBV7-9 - TGTGCCAGCAGCTCCACTCCAGCGAGCTACGAGCAGTACTTC CASSSTPASYEQYF
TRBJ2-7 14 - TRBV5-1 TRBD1 TGCGCCAGCAGCTCGGGACAGGGGATTTACGAGCAGTACTTC CASSSGQGIYEQYF
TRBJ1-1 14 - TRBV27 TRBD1 TGTGCCAGCTGGACAGGGAAATTTCACACTGAAGCTTTCTTT CASWTGKFHTEAFF
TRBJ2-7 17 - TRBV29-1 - TGCAGCGGCCTTTTGTCACCCCGGGGAACCGCTGGGTACGAGCAGTACTTC CSGLLSPRGTAGYEQYF
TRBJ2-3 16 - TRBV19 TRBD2 TGTGCCAGTAGTACCCGGACTAGCGGGAGCCCAGATACGCAGTATTTT CASSTRTSGSPDTQYF
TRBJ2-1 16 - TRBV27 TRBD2 TGTGCCAGCAGGTCCCTCGGGGACTACGACTACAATGAGCAGTTCTTC CASRSLGDYDYNEQFF
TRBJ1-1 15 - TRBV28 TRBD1 TGTGCCAGCAGTTTGGGGACAGAAATGAACACTGAAGCTTTCTTT CASSLGTEMNTEAFF
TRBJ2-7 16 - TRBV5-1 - TGCGCCAGCAGCTTGGCCGGTCAGCGGGTTGCCGACGAGCAGTACTTC CASSLAGQRVADEQYF
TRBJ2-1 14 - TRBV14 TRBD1 TGTGCCAGCAGCCGGACAGGGTCAGTGGGTGAGCAGTTCTTC CASSRTGSVGEQFF
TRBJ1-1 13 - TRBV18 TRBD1 TGTGCCAGCCCGAAACAGGGGGGGACTGAAGCTTTCTTT CASPKQGGTEAFF
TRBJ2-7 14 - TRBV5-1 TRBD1 TGCGCCAGCAGCTGGACAGGGGATATCCACGAGCAGTACTTC CASSWTGDIHEQYF
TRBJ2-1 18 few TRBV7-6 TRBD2 TGTGCCAGCAGCTTAAGTCGGGGGGGCAACGTTCTTGGTAATGAGCAGTTCTTC CASSLSRGGNVLGNEQFF
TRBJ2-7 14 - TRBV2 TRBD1 TGTGCCAGCAACCCGCGGACAGGGTCCTACGAGCAGTACTTC CASNPRTGSYEQYF
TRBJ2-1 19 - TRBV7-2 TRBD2 TGTGCCAGCAGCTTAGCCCCGGGACTAGCGGGAGCTACCTACAATGAGCAGTTCTTC CASSLAPGLAGATYNEQFF
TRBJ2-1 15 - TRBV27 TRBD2 TGTGCCAGCAGCACCAGCGGGAGACTACGGGGTGAGCAGTTCTTC CASSTSGRLRGEQFF
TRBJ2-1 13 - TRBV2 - TGTGCCAACACATTGGACGGGAACAATGAGCAGTTCTTC CANTLDGNNEQFF
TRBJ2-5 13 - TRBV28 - TGTGCCAGCAGTTTTTCAGACAGGGAGACCCAGTACTTC CASSFSDRETQYF
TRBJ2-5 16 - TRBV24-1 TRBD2 TGTGCCACCAGTGATGGGGGGGTTGGTACTAAAGAGACCCAGTACTTC CATSDGGVGTKETQYF
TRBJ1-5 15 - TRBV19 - TGTGCCAGTAGTATAAGTACCAGGAGCAATCAGCCCCAGCATTTT CASSISTRSNQPQHF
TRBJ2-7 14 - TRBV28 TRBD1 TGTGCCAGCAGCCAACAGGGGGCCCCCTACGAGCAGTACTTC CASSQQGAPYEQYF
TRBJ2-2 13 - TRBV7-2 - TGTGCCAGCAGCTTAGAATCTAGCCGGGAGCTGTTTTTT CASSLESSRELFF
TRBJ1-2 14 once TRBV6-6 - TGTGCCAGCAGCGAGCTAGGGAGGGGCAATGGCTACACCTTC CASSELGRGNGYTF
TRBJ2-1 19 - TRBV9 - TGTGCCAGCAGCGCGGACCCGGGTTCCTATCGGACAGAAAACAATGAGCAGTTCTTC CASSADPGSYRTENNEQFF
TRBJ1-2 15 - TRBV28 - TGTGCCAGCAGTCCCCCTCGGCGGATTAACTATGGCTACACCTTC CASSPPRRINYGYTF
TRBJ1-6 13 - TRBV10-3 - TGTGCCATCAGAGACGGGGAATATTCACCCCTCCACTTT CAIRDGEYSPLHF
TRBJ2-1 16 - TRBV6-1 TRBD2 TGTGCCAGCAGTGATGGTAGCGGGAGTTTATACAATGAGCAGTTCTTC CASSDGSGSLYNEQFF
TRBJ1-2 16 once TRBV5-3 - TGTGCCAGAAGCTTGGCTAGCCTTGGGGGCAGCTATGGCTACACCTTC CARSLASLGGSYGYTF